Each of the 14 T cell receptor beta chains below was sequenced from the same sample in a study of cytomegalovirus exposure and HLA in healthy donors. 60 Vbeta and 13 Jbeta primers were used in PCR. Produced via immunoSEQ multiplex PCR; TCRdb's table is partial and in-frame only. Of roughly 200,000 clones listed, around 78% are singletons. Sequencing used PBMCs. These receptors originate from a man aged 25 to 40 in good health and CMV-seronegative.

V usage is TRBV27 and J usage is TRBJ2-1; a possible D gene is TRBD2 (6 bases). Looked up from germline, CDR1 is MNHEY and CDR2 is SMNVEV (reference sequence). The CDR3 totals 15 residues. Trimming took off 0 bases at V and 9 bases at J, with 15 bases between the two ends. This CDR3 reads CASSLSVGGPIEQFF. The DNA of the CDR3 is TGTGCCAGCAGTTTATCGGTGGGGGGTCCTATTGAGCAGTTCTTC.

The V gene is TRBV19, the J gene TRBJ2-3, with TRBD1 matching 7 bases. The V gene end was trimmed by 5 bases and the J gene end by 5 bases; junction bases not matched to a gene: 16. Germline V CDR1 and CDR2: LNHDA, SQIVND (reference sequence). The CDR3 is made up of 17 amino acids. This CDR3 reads CASSSLLQGHLGDTQYF. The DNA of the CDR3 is TGTGCCAGTAGTTCCCTGCTACAGGGGCACCTGGGAGATACGCAGTATTTT.

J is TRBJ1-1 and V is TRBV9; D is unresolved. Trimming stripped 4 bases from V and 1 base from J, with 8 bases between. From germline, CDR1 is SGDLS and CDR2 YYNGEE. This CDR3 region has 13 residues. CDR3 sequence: CASSLRQNTEAFF. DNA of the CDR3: TGTGCCAGCAGCCTTAGACAGAACACTGAAGCTTTCTTT.

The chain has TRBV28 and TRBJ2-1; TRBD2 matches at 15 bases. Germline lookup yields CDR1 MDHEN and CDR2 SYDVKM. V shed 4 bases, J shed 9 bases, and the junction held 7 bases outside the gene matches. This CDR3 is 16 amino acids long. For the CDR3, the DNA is TGTGCCAGCAGTTCGTCCGGACTAGCGGGAGGGGCTGAGCAGTTCTTC. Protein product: CASSSSGLAGGAEQFF.

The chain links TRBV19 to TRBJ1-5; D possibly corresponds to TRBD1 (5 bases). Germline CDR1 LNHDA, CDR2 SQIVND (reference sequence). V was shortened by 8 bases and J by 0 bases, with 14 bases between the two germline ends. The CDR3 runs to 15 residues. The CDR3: CASRTGLNSNQPQHF. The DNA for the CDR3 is TGTGCCAGTCGAACGGGACTCAATAGCAATCAGCCCCAGCATTTT.

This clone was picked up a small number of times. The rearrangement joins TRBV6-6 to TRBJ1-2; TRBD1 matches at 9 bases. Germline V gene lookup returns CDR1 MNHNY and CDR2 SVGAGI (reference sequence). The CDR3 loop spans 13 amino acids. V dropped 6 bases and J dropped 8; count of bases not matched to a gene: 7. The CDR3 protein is CASSQTGGWGYTF. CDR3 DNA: TGTGCCAGCAGCCAAACAGGGGGCTGGGGCTACACCTTC.

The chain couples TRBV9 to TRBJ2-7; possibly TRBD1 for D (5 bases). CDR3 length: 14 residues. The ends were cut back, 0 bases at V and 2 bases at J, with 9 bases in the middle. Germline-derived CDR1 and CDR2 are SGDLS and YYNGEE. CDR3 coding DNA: TGTGCCAGCAGCGTAGAAGGGGCGACCTACGAGCAGTACTTC. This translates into CASSVEGATYEQYF.

The CDR3 coding sequence is TGTGCCAGCAGTTACTCGTTATCTCCCAATCAGCCCCAGCATTTT. This encodes CASSYSLSPNQPQHF. The chain is built from TRBV6-5 and TRBJ1-5, with no clear D. There are 15 residues in the CDR3. Germline lookup yields CDR1 MNHEY and CDR2 SVGAGI. V lost 0 bases to trimming and J lost 3 bases, with 9 bases between them.

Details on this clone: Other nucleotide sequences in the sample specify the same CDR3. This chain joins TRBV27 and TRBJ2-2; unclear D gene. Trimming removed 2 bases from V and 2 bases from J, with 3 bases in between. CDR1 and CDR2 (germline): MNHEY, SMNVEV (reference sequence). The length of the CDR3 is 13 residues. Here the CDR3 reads CASSLPNTGELFF. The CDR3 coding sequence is TGTGCCAGCAGTTTACCTAACACCGGGGAGCTGTTTTTT.

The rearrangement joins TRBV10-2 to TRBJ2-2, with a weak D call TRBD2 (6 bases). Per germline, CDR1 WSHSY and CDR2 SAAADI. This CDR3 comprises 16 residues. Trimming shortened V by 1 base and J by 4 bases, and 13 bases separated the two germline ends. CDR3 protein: CASSEFRLGGTGELFF. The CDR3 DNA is TGCGCCAGCAGTGAGTTCCGACTAGGAGGCACCGGGGAGCTGTTTTTT.

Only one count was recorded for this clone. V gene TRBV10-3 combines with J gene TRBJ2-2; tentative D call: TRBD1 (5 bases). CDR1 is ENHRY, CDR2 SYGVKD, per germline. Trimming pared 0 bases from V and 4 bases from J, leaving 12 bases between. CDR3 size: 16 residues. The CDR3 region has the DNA TGTGCCATCAGTGAGTCTAAGGGCAGGGTCACCGGGGAGCTGTTTTTT. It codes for CAISESKGRVTGELFF.

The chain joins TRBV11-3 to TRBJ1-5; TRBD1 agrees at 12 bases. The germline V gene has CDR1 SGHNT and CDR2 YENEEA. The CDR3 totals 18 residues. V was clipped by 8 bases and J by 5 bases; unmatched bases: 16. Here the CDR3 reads CASPFFRRDRGRDQPQHF. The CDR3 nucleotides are TGTGCCAGCCCTTTTTTTCGCAGGGACAGGGGGCGGGATCAGCCCCAGCATTTT.

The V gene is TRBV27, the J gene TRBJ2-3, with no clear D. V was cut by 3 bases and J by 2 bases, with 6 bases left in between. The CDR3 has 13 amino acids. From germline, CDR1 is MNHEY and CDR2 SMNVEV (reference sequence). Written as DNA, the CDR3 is TGTGCCAGCAGTTTTGAGGACACAGATACGCAGTATTTT. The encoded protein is CASSFEDTDTQYF.

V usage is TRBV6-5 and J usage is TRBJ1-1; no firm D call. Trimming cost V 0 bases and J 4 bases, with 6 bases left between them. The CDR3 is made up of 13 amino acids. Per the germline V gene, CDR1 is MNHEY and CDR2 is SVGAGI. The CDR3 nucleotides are TGTGCCAGCAGTTACTCTGACACCACTGAAGCTTTCTTT. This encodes CASSYSDTTEAFF.